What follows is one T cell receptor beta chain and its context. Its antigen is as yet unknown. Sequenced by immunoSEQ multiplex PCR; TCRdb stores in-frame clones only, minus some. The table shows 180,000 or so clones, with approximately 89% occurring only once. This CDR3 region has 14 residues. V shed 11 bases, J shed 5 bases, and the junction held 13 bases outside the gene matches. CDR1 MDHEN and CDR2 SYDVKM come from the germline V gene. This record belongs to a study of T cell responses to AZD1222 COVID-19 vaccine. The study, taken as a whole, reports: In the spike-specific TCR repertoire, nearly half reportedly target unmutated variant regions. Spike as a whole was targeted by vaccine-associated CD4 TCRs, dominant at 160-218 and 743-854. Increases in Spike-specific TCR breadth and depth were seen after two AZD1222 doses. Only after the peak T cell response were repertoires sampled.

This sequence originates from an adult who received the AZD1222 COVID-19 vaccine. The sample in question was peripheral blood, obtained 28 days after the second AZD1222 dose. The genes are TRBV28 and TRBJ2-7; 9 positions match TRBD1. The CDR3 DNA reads TGTGCCGGAGCTGGACAGGGGATAGGGGACGAGCAGTACTTC. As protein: CAGAGQGIGDEQYF.